Each of the 26 T cell receptor beta chains below was sequenced from the same sample in a study of T-cell reconstitution after alpha-beta-depleted transplantation in children. Unique molecular identifiers were incorporated when the TCRbeta library was constructed. MiXCR was run by TCRdb on the PCR reads, yielding one entry per CDR3 protein. Of about 600,000 distinct CDR3 sequences listed, 13% are singletons. Specimen: PBMCs, mostly from graft donor cells, collected 360 days after TCRalphabeta/CD19-depleted stem cell transplant. The receptors come from a male patient aged 10-17 years who had a stem cell transplant for acute myeloid leukemia, so the T cells may come from the graft donor.

CDR3 loop: CASSSRQGGEPTEAFF. In nucleotides, the CDR3 is TGTGCCAGCAGTTCCCGACAGGGAGGGGAACCCACTGAAGCTTTCTTT. The chain joins TRBV6-2 or TRBV6-3 to TRBJ1-1; TRBD1 matches at 7 bases. V lost 4 bases to trimming and J lost 4 bases; unmatched junction nucleotides: 12. The CDR3 runs 16 residues. CDR1 is MNHEY, CDR2 SVGEGT, per germline.

The genes are TRBV19 and TRBJ2-3, with D unresolved. The ends were cut back, 5 bases at V and 5 bases at J, with 5 bases in the middle. CDR3 length equals 11 residues. Per the germline V gene, CDR1 is LNHDA and CDR2 is SQIVND (reference sequence). CDR3 coding DNA: TGTGCCAGTAGTGGGATAGATACGCAGTATTTT. Its translation: CASSGIDTQYF. The complete variable domain, with remaining parts taken from reference TRBV19 and TRBJ2-3, reads DGGITQSPKYLFRKEGQNVTLSCEQNLNHDAMYWYRQDPGQGLRLIYYSQIVNDFQKGDIAEGYSVSREKKESFPLTVTSAQKNPTAFYLCASSGIDTQYFGPGTRLTVL.

V and J are TRBV7-9 and TRBJ2-4; no firm D call. The CDR3 spans 12 residues. Germline CDR1 and CDR2: SEHNR and FQNEAQ (reference sequence). The V end lost 6 bases, the J end lost 10 bases, and 13 bases lay between the germline ends. In DNA form, the CDR3 reads TGTGCCAGCAGTCGGGCCTGGGGTATTCAGTACTTC. This gives the protein CASSRAWGIQYF. Drawing the rest from reference TRBV7-9 and TRBJ2-4, the complete variable domain is DTGVSQNPRHKITKRGQNVTFRCDPISEHNRLYWYRQTLGQGPEFLTYFQNEAQLEKSRLLSDRFSAERPKGSFSTLEIQRTEQGDSAMYLCASSRAWGIQYFGAGTRLSVL.

The chain recombines TRBV28 with TRBJ1-1; 8 nucleotides agree with TRBD1. V dropped 5 bases and J dropped 4; count of bases not matched to a gene: 6. The CDR3 is 14 residues long. Germline-derived CDR1 and CDR2 are MDHEN and SYDVKM. CDR3 region: CASSTAGTGTEAFF. The CDR3 DNA follows: TGTGCCAGCAGTACGGCCGGGACAGGCACTGAAGCTTTCTTT.

The V call is TRBV28, the J call TRBJ1-2, with TRBD1 matching 7 bases. CDR1 and CDR2 (germline): MDHEN, SYDVKM. Germline trimming cut 11 bases from V and 8 bases from J; bases unmatched to any gene: 17. This CDR3 comprises 14 residues. DNA for the CDR3: TGTGCCTACAAGACCCACCCGGGACAGACGGGCTACACCTTC. Translation: CAYKTHPGQTGYTF.

The genes are TRBV20-1 and TRBJ2-1, with D possibly being TRBD2 (5 bases). This CDR3 is 15 amino acids long. V lost 0 bases and J lost 0, with 9 bases in between. CDR1 DFQATT and CDR2 SNEGSKA come from the germline V gene (reference sequence). CDR3 DNA: TGCAGTGCTAGAGATAGCGCTTCCTCCTACAATGAGCAGTTCTTC. Translating it yields CSARDSASSYNEQFF.

The genes are TRBV13 and TRBJ2-7; 12 positions match TRBD2. The CDR3 sequence is 14 residues long. V was pared by 8 bases and J by 7 bases, with 9 bases of the junction left unmatched. CDR1 and CDR2 (germline): PRHDT, FYEKMQ (reference sequence). CDR3: CASRPSGRAREQYF. In nucleotides, the CDR3 is TGTGCCAGCCGTCCTAGCGGGAGGGCGCGGGAGCAGTACTTC.

This clonotype occurred a few times. The V gene is TRBV7-2, the J gene TRBJ2-1; 10 bases fit TRBD2. CDR3 length: 17 amino acids. Germline V gives CDR1 SGHTA, CDR2 FQGNSA. V shed 2 bases and J 4 bases; nucleotides not matched to a gene: 8. The CDR3 DNA reads TGTGCCAGCAGCTTATACAGTTGGACTAGCGGTTACAATGAGCAGTTCTTC. Residues: CASSLYSWTSGYNEQFF.

This clonotype was seen a handful of times. The CDR3 spells CAISDEGNSDGYTF. The CDR3 DNA is TGTGCCATCAGTGACGAGGGGAATAGCGATGGCTACACCTTC. The chain recombines TRBV10-3 with TRBJ1-2, with a weak D call TRBD1 (5 bases). The V and J ends lost 3 bases and 6 bases respectively, with 14 bases between them. The CDR3 runs to 14 residues. Germline CDR1 and CDR2: ENHRY and SYGVKD.

The rearrangement joins TRBV30 to TRBJ2-1, with 10 positions matching TRBD2. CDR1 GTSNPN and CDR2 SVGIG come from the germline V gene (reference sequence). V was clipped by 0 bases and J by 4 bases; unmatched bases: 6. CDR3 length equals 16 residues. The CDR3: CAWSVQGSGRYNEQFF. Here the CDR3 DNA reads TGTGCCTGGAGTGTACAGGGTAGCGGGAGGTACAATGAGCAGTTCTTC.

The table lists this clonotype with many counts. V gene TRBV5-1 combines with J gene TRBJ2-7; D possibly uses TRBD1 or TRBD2 (5 bases each). V was trimmed by 7 bases and J by 1 base, leaving 24 bases between them. Germline CDR1 and CDR2: SGHRS and YFSETQ. The CDR3 spans 17 residues. CDR3 coding DNA: TGCGCCAGCCAAAAGGGGATTTTTCTGGGACCGTCCTACGAGCAGTACTTC. Protein: CASQKGIFLGPSYEQYF.

This clonotype was found many times. The CDR3 reads CSASGLGQGSYEQYF. CDR3 sequence (DNA): TGCAGTGCTAGTGGGCTTGGACAGGGATCCTACGAGCAGTACTTC. This chain uses TRBV20-1 with TRBJ2-7; the match to TRBD1 covers 8 bases. Germline V gene sequence: CDR1 DFQATT, CDR2 SNEGSKA (reference sequence). J was trimmed by 1 base and V by 3 bases; bases with no gene match: 8. The length of the CDR3 is 15 residues.

J is TRBJ2-2 and V is TRBV4-3; D is perhaps TRBD2 (5 bases). Germline V lookup: CDR1 LGHNA, CDR2 YSLEER. This CDR3 has 14 amino acids. V was clipped by 2 bases and J by 4 bases, with 8 bases between them. This CDR3 is CASSQPSGTGELFF. The CDR3 region has the DNA TGCGCCAGCAGCCAACCCAGCGGCACCGGGGAGCTGTTTTTT.

This clonotype was detected only a few times. CDR3 amino acids: CASRGHRDIYAKNIQYF. Written as DNA, the CDR3 is TGTGCCAGCAGGGGACACCGGGACATCTATGCCAAAAACATTCAGTACTTC. The chain is built from TRBV28 and TRBJ2-4, with D tentatively TRBD1 (6 bases). Germline CDR1 MDHEN, CDR2 SYDVKM. The V gene lost 6 bases and the J gene lost 1 base, with 19 bases spanning the gap. CDR3 length: 17 amino acids.

The chain carries TRBV15 and TRBJ1-1; no firm D call. The V gene's germline CDR1 is LNHNV and CDR2 YYDKDF (reference sequence). V was pared by 3 bases and J by 2 bases, with 10 bases between. This CDR3 is 14 amino acids long. This chain's CDR3 is CATSRAYRNTEAFF. The CDR3 coding sequence is TGTGCCACCAGCAGGGCCTACAGAAACACTGAAGCTTTCTTT.

The rearrangement links TRBV24-1 to TRBJ2-1; TRBD1 matches at 8 bases. The junction had 16 bases not matched to a gene; V was cut back by 3 bases and J by 7 bases. The germline V gene encodes CDR1 KGHDR and CDR2 SFDVKD. The CDR3 spans 18 residues. For the CDR3, the DNA is TGTGCCACCAGTGATGGAGCAGGGGGCGCAGTAAGGTCGAATGAGCAGTTCTTC. The encoded protein is CATSDGAGGAVRSNEQFF.

This clonotype has a handful of counts. V gene TRBV27 combines with J gene TRBJ2-1; 9 bases map to TRBD2. V trimming: 5 bases; J trimming: 5 bases; junction bases outside the gene matches: 13. Germline values: CDR1 MNHEY, CDR2 SMNVEV (reference sequence). The CDR3 contains 17 residues. The CDR3: CASSPFSGRAPHNEQFF. Written as DNA, the CDR3 is TGTGCCAGCAGTCCTTTTAGCGGGAGAGCCCCCCACAATGAGCAGTTCTTC.

CDR3 residues: CAIGEGSGSKAYNEQFF. The CDR3, as DNA: TGTGCCATCGGAGAGGGTAGCGGGAGTAAGGCCTACAATGAGCAGTTCTTC. The chain is built from TRBV10-3 and TRBJ2-1, with 9 bases fitting TRBD2. This CDR3 contains 17 residues. The V gene's germline CDR1 is ENHRY and CDR2 SYGVKD. V lost 8 bases and J lost 2; bases outside the gene matches: 13.

The rearrangement uses TRBV7-8 and TRBJ2-1; 8 bases agree with TRBD2. This CDR3 is built from 14 residues. The ends lost 4 bases at V and 8 bases at J; junction bases unmatched: 7. From germline, CDR1 is SGHVS and CDR2 FQNEAQ. The CDR3 reads CASSSGTRGDEQFF. The DNA of the CDR3 is TGTGCCAGCAGCTCTGGGACTAGGGGAGATGAGCAGTTCTTC.

There are many counts of this clonotype. The chain joins TRBV29-1 to TRBJ2-3; D may be TRBD1 (6 bases). CDR1 is SQVTM and CDR2 is ANQGSEA in the germline V gene. The CDR3 consists of 12 residues. Trimming removed 4 bases at V and 4 bases at J, with 9 bases between. The CDR3 sequence: CSVGRGSDTQYF. The CDR3 nucleotides read TGCAGCGTTGGCAGGGGATCAGATACGCAGTATTTT.

The chain uses TRBV6-1 and TRBJ2-7; perhaps D is TRBD1 or TRBD2 (5 bases each). This CDR3 has 12 residues. The germline CDR1 and CDR2 sequences are MNHNS and SASEGT. The V and J ends lost 10 bases and 4 bases respectively, with 14 bases between them. The CDR3, as DNA: TGTGCCACAGGGACCGTCTCTTACGAGCAGTACTTC. Translating gives CATGTVSYEQYF.

This clonotype was recorded at least ten times. V gene TRBV7-9 combines with J gene TRBJ2-4; D may be TRBD1 (6 bases). The CDR3 spans 15 residues. Germline V gene sequence: CDR1 SEHNR, CDR2 FQNEAQ (reference sequence). Trimming removed 5 bases from V and 2 bases from J, with 13 bases in between. The CDR3 spells CASSPRTVTKNIQYF. For the CDR3, the DNA is TGTGCCAGCAGCCCCCGGACAGTGACCAAAAACATTCAGTACTTC.

This clonotype was counted between two and nine times. This chain uses TRBV5-6 with TRBJ2-5; 7 nucleotides agree with TRBD1. The CDR3 length is 14 residues. From germline, CDR1 is SGHDT and CDR2 YYEEEE. Unmatched junction bases numbered 7, after V lost 3 bases and J lost 5 bases. The CDR3 is CASSYKQGTETQYF. CDR3 in DNA: TGTGCCAGCAGCTACAAACAGGGGACGGAGACCCAGTACTTC.

In this sample, this clonotype turned up many times. The chain recombines TRBV4-3 with TRBJ2-7; 7 bases map to TRBD1. Germline V gene data show CDR1 as LGHNA and CDR2 as YSLEER. The CDR3 contains 13 residues. V lost 1 base, J lost 7 bases, and 4 bases stayed unmatched. CDR3 in DNA: TGCGCCAGCAGCCAAGTGTGGGACAGAGAGCAGTACTTC. It codes for CASSQVWDREQYF.

This chain joins TRBV6-1 and TRBJ1-3; 8 bases map to TRBD1. V dropped 5 bases and J dropped 2; count of bases not matched to a gene: 5. The CDR3 is made up of 15 amino acids. CDR1 and CDR2 (germline): MNHNS, SASEGT. The CDR3 DNA sequence: TGTGCCAGCAGTACAGGGGGGAGCACTGGAAACACCATATATTTT. Its protein is CASSTGGSTGNTIYF.

This clonotype was counted only a few times. This chain uses TRBV11-2 with TRBJ2-3; D perhaps matches TRBD2 (6 bases). V was shortened by 1 base and J by 12 bases, with 32 bases between the two germline ends. CDR1 SGHAT and CDR2 FQNNGV come from the germline V gene. The CDR3 sequence is 19 residues long. This CDR3 is CASSLVVRAAATSTDIQYF. CDR3 nucleotides: TGTGCCAGCAGCTTAGTTGTTAGGGCAGCAGCTACTAGCACAGATATACAGTATTTT.